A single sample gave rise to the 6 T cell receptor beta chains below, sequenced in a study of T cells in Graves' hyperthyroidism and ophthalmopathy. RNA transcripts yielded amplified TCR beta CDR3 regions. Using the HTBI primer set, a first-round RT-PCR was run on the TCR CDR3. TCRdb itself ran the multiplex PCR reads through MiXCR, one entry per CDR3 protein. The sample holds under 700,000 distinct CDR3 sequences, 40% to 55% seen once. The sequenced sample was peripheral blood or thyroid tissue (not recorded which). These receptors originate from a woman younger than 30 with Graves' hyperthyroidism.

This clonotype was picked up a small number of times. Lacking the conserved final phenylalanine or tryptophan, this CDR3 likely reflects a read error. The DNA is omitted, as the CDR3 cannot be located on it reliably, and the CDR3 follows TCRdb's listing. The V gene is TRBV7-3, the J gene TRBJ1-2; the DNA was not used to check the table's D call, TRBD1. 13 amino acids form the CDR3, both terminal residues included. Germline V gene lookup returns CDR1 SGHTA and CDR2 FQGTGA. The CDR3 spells CASSSLGGEGWLC.

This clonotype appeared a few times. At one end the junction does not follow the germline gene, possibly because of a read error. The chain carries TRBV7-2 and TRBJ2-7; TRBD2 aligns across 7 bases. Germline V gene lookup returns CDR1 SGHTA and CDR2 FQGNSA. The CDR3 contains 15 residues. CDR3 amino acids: CASSWGLAASYEQYF. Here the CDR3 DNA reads TGCGCCAGCAGCTGGGGCCTAGCGGCCTCCTACGAGCAGTACTTC.

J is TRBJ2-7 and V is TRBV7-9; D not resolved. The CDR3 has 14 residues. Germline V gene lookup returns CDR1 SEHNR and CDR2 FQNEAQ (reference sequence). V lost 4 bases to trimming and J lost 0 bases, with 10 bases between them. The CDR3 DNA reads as TGTGCCAGCAGCTCCGACTCCCTCTCCTACGAGCAGTACTTC. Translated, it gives CASSSDSLSYEQYF.

CDR3 DNA sequence: TGTGCCAGTAGTCCAGGACCGGGACTAGCGGGAAACGAGCAGTACTTC. Its translation: CASSPGPGLAGNEQYF. This chain uses TRBV19 with TRBJ2-7; 13 bases are a match to TRBD2. CDR1 and CDR2 (germline): LNHDA, SQIVND (reference sequence). CDR3 length: 16 amino acids. Losses at the gene ends were 5 bases for V and 5 bases for J; bases not matched to a gene: 9.

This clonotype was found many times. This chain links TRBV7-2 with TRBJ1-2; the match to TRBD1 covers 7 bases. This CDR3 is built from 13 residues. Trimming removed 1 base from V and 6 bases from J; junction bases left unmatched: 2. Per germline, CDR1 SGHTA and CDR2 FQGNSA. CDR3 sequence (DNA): TGTGCCAGCAGCTTAGGACAGGGCCATGGCTACACCTTC. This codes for CASSLGQGHGYTF. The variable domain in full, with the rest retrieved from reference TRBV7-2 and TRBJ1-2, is GAGVSQSPSNKVTEKGKDVELRCDPISGHTALYWYRQSLGQGLEFLIYFQGNSAPDKSGLPSDRFSAERTGGSVSTLTIQRTQQEDSAVYLCASSLGQGHGYTFGSGTRLTVV.

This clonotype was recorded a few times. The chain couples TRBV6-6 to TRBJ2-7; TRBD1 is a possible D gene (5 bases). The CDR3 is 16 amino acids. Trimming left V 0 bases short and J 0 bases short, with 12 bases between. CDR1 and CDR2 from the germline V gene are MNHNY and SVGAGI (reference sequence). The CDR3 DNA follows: TGTGCCAGCAGTTACTCGAAGGGGTCCCGCTCCTACGAGCAGTACTTC. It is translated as CASSYSKGSRSYEQYF.